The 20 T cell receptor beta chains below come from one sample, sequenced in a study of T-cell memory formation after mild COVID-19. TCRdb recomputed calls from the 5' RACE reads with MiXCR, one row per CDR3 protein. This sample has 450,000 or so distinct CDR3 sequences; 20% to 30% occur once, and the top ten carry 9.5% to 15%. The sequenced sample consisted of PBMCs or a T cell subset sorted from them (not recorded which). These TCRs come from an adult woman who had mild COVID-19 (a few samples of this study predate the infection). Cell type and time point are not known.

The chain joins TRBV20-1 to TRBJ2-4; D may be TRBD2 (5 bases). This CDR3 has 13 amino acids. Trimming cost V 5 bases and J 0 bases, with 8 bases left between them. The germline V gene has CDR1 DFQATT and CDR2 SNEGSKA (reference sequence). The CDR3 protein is CSASGGAKNIQYF. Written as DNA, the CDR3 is TGCAGTGCTTCCGGAGGAGCCAAAAACATTCAGTACTTC.

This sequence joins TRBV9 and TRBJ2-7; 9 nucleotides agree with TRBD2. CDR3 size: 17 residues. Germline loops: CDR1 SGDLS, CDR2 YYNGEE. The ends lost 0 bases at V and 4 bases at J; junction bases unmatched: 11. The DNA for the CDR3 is TGTGCCAGCAGCGTAGCGGATGGGGCTAGCGGGATTTACGAGCAGTACTTC. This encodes CASSVADGASGIYEQYF.

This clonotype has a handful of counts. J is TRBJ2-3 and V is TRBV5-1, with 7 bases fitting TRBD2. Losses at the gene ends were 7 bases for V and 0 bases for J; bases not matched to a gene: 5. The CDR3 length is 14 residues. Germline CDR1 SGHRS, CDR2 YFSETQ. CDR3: CASRRELSTDTQYF. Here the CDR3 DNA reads TGCGCCAGCCGGCGGGAGCTTAGCACAGATACGCAGTATTTT.

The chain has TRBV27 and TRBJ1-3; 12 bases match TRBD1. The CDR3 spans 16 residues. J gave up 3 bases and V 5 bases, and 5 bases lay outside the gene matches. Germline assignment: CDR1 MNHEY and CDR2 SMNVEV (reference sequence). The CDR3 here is CASSPGTGGYGNTIYF. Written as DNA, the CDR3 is TGTGCCAGCAGTCCCGGGACAGGGGGCTATGGAAACACCATATATTTT.

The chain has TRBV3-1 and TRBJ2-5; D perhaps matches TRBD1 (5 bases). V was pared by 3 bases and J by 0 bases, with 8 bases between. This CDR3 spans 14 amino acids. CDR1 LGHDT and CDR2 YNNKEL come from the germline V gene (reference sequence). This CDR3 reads CASSHLRDQETQYF. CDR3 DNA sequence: TGTGCCAGCAGCCATCTCAGGGACCAAGAGACCCAGTACTTC.

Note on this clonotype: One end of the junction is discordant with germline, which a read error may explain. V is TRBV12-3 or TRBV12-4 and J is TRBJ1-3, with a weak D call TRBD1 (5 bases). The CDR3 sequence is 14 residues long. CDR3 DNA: TGCGCCGGGAGCTGGGGGTCTGGTGGAAACACCATATATTTT. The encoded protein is CAGSWGSGGNTIYF.

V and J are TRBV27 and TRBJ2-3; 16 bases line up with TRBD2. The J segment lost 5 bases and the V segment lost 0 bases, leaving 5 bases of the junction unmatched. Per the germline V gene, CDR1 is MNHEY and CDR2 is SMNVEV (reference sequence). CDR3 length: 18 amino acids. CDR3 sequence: CASSLSGLAGGQLDTQYF. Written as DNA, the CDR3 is TGTGCCAGCAGTTTATCGGGACTAGCGGGAGGGCAGTTAGATACGCAGTATTTT.

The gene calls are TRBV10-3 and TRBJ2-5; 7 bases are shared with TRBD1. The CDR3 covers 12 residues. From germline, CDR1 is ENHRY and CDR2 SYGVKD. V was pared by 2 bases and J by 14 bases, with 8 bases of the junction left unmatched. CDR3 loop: CAISELGDSLYF. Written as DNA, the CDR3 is TGTGCCATCAGTGAGCTAGGGGACAGCCTTTACTTC.

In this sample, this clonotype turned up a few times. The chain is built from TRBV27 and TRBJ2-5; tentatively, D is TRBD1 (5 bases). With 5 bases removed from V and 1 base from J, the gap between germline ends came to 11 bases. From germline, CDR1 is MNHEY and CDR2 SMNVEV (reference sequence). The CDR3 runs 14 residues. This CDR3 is CASSRTRAQETQYF. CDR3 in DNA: TGTGCCAGCAGTAGGACAAGGGCCCAAGAGACCCAGTACTTC.

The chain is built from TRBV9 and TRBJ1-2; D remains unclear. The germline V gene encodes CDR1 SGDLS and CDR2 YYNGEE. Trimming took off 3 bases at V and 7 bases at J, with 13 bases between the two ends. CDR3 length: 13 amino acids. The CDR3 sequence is CASSEGSGSGYTF. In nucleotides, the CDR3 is TGTGCCAGCAGCGAGGGATCCGGGTCTGGCTACACCTTC.

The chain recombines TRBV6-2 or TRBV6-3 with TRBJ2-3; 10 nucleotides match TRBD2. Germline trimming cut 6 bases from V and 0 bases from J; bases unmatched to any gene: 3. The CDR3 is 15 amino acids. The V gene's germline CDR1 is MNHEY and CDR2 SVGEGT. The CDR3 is CASSGLAVSTDTQYF. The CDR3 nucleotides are TGTGCCAGCAGCGGACTAGCGGTTAGCACAGATACGCAGTATTTT.

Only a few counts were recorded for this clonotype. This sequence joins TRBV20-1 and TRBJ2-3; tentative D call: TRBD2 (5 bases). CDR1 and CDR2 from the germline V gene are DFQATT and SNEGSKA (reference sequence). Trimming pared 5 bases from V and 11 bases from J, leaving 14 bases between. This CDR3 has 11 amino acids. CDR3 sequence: CSAPNWERQYF. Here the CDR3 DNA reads TGCAGTGCTCCTAACTGGGAGAGGCAGTATTTT.

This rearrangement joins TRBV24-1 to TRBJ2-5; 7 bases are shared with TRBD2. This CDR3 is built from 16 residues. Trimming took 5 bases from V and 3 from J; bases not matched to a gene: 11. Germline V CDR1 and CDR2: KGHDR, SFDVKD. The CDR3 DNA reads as TGTGCCACCAGTGCCCCTGGTTCAGGGAGGGAAGAGACCCAGTACTTC. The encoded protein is CATSAPGSGREETQYF.

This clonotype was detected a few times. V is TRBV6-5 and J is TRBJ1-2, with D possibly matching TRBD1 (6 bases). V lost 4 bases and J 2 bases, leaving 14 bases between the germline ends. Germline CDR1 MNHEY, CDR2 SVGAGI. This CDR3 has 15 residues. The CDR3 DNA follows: TGTGCCAGCAGTTGGCAGGGGAGGGACAACTATGGCTACACCTTC. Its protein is CASSWQGRDNYGYTF.

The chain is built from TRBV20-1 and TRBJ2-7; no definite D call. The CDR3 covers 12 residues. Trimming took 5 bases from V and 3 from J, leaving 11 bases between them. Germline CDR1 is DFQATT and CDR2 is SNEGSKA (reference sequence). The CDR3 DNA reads TGCAGTGCTGTGGGTCAGCTCTACGAGCAGTACTTC. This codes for CSAVGQLYEQYF.

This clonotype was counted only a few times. In nucleotides, the CDR3 is TGCGCCAGCAGCTTGGACAGCGGGGGGCAGACAGATACGCAGTATTTT. Amino acids: CASSLDSGGQTDTQYF. The rearrangement uses TRBV5-1 and TRBJ2-3; 9 bases are a match to TRBD2. This CDR3 has 16 amino acids. The germline V gene encodes CDR1 SGHRS and CDR2 YFSETQ. The J segment lost 3 bases and the V segment lost 0 bases, leaving 5 bases of the junction unmatched.

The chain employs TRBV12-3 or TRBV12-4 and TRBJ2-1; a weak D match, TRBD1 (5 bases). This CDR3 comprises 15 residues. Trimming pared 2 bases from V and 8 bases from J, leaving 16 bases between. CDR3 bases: TGTGCCAGCAGTTTACCGGGCAGGGTCGGGTATGAGCAGTTCTTC. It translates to CASSLPGRVGYEQFF.

CDR3 in amino acids: CASSLRVVSSYNEQFF. The CDR3, as DNA: TGCGCCAGCAGCTTAAGGGTAGTTAGCTCCTACAATGAGCAGTTCTTC. This chain uses TRBV5-1 with TRBJ2-1, with D unresolved. Per the germline V gene, CDR1 is SGHRS and CDR2 is YFSETQ. The CDR3 totals 16 residues. Trimming removed 2 bases at V and 0 bases at J, with 12 bases between.

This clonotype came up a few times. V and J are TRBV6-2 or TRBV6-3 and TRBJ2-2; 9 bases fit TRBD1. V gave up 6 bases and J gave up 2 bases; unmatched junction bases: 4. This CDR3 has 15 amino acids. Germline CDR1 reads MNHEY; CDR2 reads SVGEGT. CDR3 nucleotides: TGTGCCAGCAGATTGACAGGGGGAAACACCGGGGAGCTGTTTTTT. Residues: CASRLTGGNTGELFF.

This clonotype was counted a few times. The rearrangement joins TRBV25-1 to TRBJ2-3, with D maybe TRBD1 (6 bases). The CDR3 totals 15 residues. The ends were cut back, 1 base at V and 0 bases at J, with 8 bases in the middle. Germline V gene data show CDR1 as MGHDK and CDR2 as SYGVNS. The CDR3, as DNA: TGTGCCAGCAGTGAATCGACAGGCAGCACAGATACGCAGTATTTT. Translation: CASSESTGSTDTQYF.